This T cell receptor beta chain was identified in a study of cytomegalovirus exposure and HLA in healthy donors. Study information: A preliminary data release comprised roughly 80 million unique TCRs obtained from HLA-typed donors.

The CDR3 is 15 amino acids. V dropped 5 bases and J dropped 10 bases, with 23 bases sitting between them. Germline-derived CDR1 and CDR2 are SNHLY and FYNNEI. A multiplex PCR was run with 60 Vbeta primers and 13 Jbeta primers. Profiled with immunoSEQ multiplex PCR; TCRdb holds only in-frame clones, not every one. The sample yields fewer than 150,000 clones, 60% to 80% seen once. Study-level points and caveats: An analysis that came later showed most CMV-associated TCR beta chains appearing HLA-restricted.

Note on this clone: The antigen remains undetermined.

The chain recombines TRBV2 with TRBJ1-1; D unresolved. Input material: PBMCs. This TCR was recovered from a woman between 50 and 59 years old in good health and CMV-seronegative. CDR3 nucleotide sequence: TGTGCCAGCAGTATGTCCCAGGTTTGGGTGAATGGAGCTTTCTTT. It yields the protein CASSMSQVWVNGAFF.